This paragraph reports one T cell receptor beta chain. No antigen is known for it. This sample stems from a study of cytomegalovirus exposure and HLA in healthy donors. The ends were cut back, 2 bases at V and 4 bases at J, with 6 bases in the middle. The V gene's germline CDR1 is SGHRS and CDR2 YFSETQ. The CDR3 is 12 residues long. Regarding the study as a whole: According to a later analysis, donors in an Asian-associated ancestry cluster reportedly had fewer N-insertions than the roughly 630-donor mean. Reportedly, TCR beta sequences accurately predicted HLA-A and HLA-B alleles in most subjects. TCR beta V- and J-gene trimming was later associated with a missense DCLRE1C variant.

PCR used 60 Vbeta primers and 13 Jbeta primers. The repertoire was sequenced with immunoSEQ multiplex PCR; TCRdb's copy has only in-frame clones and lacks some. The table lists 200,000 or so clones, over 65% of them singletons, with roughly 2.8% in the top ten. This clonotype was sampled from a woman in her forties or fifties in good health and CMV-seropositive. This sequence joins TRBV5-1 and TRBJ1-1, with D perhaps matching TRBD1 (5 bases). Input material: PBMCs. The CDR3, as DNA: TGCGCCAGCAGCTTCGACAGCACTGAAGCTTTCTTT. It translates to CASSFDSTEAFF.